Below, 20 T cell receptor beta chains from the same sample are listed, as sequenced in a study of control samples from healthy donors and cancer patients. Profiling relied on immunoSEQ multiplex PCR, and the TCRdb table lists in-frame clones only, not all of them. The sample has about 410,000 clones, approximately 90% seen once. The specimen was PBMCs. The receptors derive from a man between 40 and 49 years old with head and neck cancer.

The chain combines TRBV4-1 with TRBJ1-1; weak D call: TRBD1 (5 bases). Germline CDR1 reads MGHRA; CDR2 reads YSYEKL. V was trimmed by 0 bases and J by 1 base, leaving 9 bases between them. This CDR3 spans 15 amino acids. CDR3 in DNA: TGCGCCAGCAGCCAAGATGGGACGGCGAACACTGAAGCTTTCTTT. Its translation: CASSQDGTANTEAFF.

The chain uses TRBV27 and TRBJ2-7; D is unclear. Germline V lookup: CDR1 MNHEY, CDR2 SMNVEV (reference sequence). V was trimmed by 2 bases and J by 4 bases, leaving 9 bases between them. This CDR3 is 13 amino acids long. Here the CDR3 reads CASSLNIEYEQYF. CDR3 in DNA: TGTGCCAGCAGTTTAAACATCGAGTACGAGCAGTACTTC.

This sequence joins TRBV5-1 and TRBJ2-2; D not resolved. V dropped 4 bases and J dropped 5 bases, with 12 bases sitting between them. The CDR3 loop spans 14 amino acids. Germline V lookup: CDR1 SGHRS, CDR2 YFSETQ. The CDR3 here is CASSAIDRTGELFF. The CDR3 region has the DNA TGCGCCAGCAGCGCAATAGATAGAACCGGGGAGCTGTTTTTT.

The gene calls are TRBV25-1 and TRBJ2-3; D remains ambiguous. CDR1 is MGHDK, CDR2 SYGVNS, per germline. The CDR3 consists of 9 residues. V lost 7 bases and J 4 bases, leaving 0 bases between the germline ends. The CDR3 sequence: CASTDTQYF. The DNA for the CDR3 is TGTGCCAGCACAGATACGCAGTATTTT.

The chain has TRBV7-8 and TRBJ1-5; D perhaps matches TRBD1 (5 bases). Germline assignment: CDR1 SGHVS and CDR2 FQNEAQ. The ends were cut back, 0 bases at V and 4 bases at J, with 10 bases in the middle. This CDR3 is 15 amino acids long. CDR3 loop: CASSLAGEGNQPQHF. The CDR3 coding sequence is TGTGCCAGCAGCTTAGCGGGGGAGGGTAATCAGCCCCAGCATTTT.

The genes are TRBV3-1 (or the pseudogene TRBV3-2) and TRBJ1-1; D is ambiguous. The germline V and J ends were trimmed by 4 bases and 6 bases, with 12 bases remaining between them. The germline CDR1 and CDR2 sequences are LGHDT and YNNKEL (reference sequence). The CDR3 covers 13 residues. CDR3 nucleotide sequence: TGTGCCAGCAGCCCAGGTATAGCCTCTGAAGCTTTCTTT. It encodes CASSPGIASEAFF.

This chain joins TRBV5-5 and TRBJ1-1; D is unresolved. This CDR3 spans 13 amino acids. The ends were cut back, 2 bases at V and 4 bases at J, with 9 bases in the middle. Germline assignment: CDR1 SGHKS and CDR2 YYEKEE (reference sequence). The CDR3 reads CASSLGGGTEAFF. CDR3 DNA: TGTGCCAGCAGCTTAGGAGGTGGCACTGAAGCTTTCTTT. Drawing the rest from reference TRBV5-5 and TRBJ1-1, the complete variable domain is DAGVTQSPTHLIKTRGQQVTLRCSPISGHKSVSWYQQVLGQGPQFIFQYYEKEERGRGNFPDRFSARQFPNYSSELNVNALLLGDSALYLCASSLGGGTEAFFGQGTRLTVV.

The V call is TRBV13, the J call TRBJ2-1; D is possibly TRBD1 or TRBD2 (6 bases each). This CDR3 has 16 residues. Per the germline V gene, CDR1 is PRHDT and CDR2 is FYEKMQ (reference sequence). The ends were cut back, 1 base at V and 8 bases at J, with 18 bases in the middle. CDR3 residues: CASSLDTGTPAHEQFF. CDR3 DNA sequence: TGTGCCAGCAGCTTAGATACAGGGACTCCGGCCCATGAGCAGTTCTTC.

The chain links TRBV28 to TRBJ2-1; 11 nucleotides line up with TRBD2. The ends lost 2 bases at V and 7 bases at J; junction bases unmatched: 10. Germline assignment: CDR1 MDHEN and CDR2 SYDVKM. The CDR3 has 17 residues. CDR3 amino acids: CASSLGYPSGRNNEQFF. The CDR3 DNA follows: TGTGCCAGCAGTTTAGGATATCCTAGCGGGAGGAATAATGAGCAGTTCTTC.

This clone was detected once. The CDR3 DNA is TGTGCCAGCAGTCAGACAGGGGGAAACACCATATATTTT. It codes for CASSQTGGNTIYF. V usage is TRBV6-5 and J usage is TRBJ1-3; 7 positions agree with TRBD1. After removal of 5 bases from V and 4 bases from J, the junction contained 2 bases not matched to a gene. Germline V gives CDR1 MNHEY, CDR2 SVGAGI. This CDR3 has 13 amino acids.

Written as DNA, the CDR3 is TGTGCCATCAGGGGTGACGTCGCCTCCGATACGCAGTATTTT. As protein: CAIRGDVASDTQYF. The chain uses TRBV10-3 and TRBJ2-3; D gene unclear. The germline gives CDR1 ENHRY, CDR2 SYGVKD. The CDR3 spans 14 residues. Trimming shortened V by 6 bases and J by 6 bases, and 16 bases separated the two germline ends.

This chain uses TRBV4-1 with TRBJ1-4; D gene ambiguous. Trimming left V 0 bases short and J 8 bases short, with 4 bases between. CDR1 is MGHRA, CDR2 YSYEKL, per germline. This CDR3 has 12 residues. DNA for the CDR3: TGCGCCAGCAGCCAAGATTTCGAAAAACTGTTTTTT. It translates to CASSQDFEKLFF.

The gene calls are TRBV6-2 or TRBV6-3 and TRBJ2-7, with D possibly being TRBD1 or TRBD2 (5 bases each). CDR3 length: 15 amino acids. Trimming left V 2 bases short and J 5 bases short, with 16 bases between. CDR1 is MNHEY, CDR2 SVGEGT, per germline. CDR3 sequence (DNA): TGTGCCAGCAGTTACGGGGGTCAGTGGGGCAACGAGCAGTACTTC. Encoded protein: CASSYGGQWGNEQYF.

V and J are TRBV30 and TRBJ1-6; D not certain. This CDR3 has 13 residues. Germline CDR1 and CDR2: GTSNPN and SVGIG (reference sequence). V lost 2 bases, J lost 8 bases, and 10 bases lay in between. This CDR3 is CAWSSDRDSPLHF. CDR3 bases: TGTGCCTGGAGTTCGGACCGAGATTCACCCCTCCACTTT.

V usage is TRBV24-1 and J usage is TRBJ1-1, with 7 positions matching TRBD1. This CDR3 contains 15 residues. J gave up 0 bases and V 2 bases, and 2 bases lay outside the gene matches. Looked up from germline, CDR1 is KGHDR and CDR2 is SFDVKD. This CDR3 reads CATSDSGQMNTEAFF. The CDR3 region has the DNA TGTGCCACCAGTGATTCGGGACAGATGAACACTGAAGCTTTCTTT.

The rearrangement uses TRBV4-3 and TRBJ2-5, with D hard to call. The V gene lost 0 bases and the J gene lost 5 bases, with 4 bases spanning the gap. This CDR3 region has 12 residues. In germline, CDR1 is LGHNA, CDR2 YSLEER. This CDR3 reads CASSQDWETQYF. DNA for the CDR3: TGCGCCAGCAGCCAAGATTGGGAGACCCAGTACTTC.

This chain uses TRBV28 with TRBJ2-2; 7 bases match TRBD1. This CDR3 region has 13 residues. Trimming took 7 bases from V and 7 from J; bases not matched to a gene: 6. The V gene's germline CDR1 is MDHEN and CDR2 SYDVKM. CDR3 amino acids: CASTIRGYGELFF. In DNA, the CDR3 is TGTGCCAGCACCATCAGGGGGTACGGGGAGCTGTTTTTT.

This chain connects TRBV4-2 to TRBJ1-5, with D possibly TRBD1 on 5 matching bases. From germline, CDR1 is LGHNA and CDR2 YNFKEQ. V lost 5 bases, J lost 4 bases, and 18 bases lay in between. The CDR3 runs 16 residues. The CDR3 DNA reads as TGTGCCAGCAGCTCCCAGGGCAGGTTGGATAATCAGCCCCAGCATTTT. This codes for CASSSQGRLDNQPQHF.

This clone was counted between two and nine times. The chain combines TRBV4-3 with TRBJ1-1; 10 bases are a match to TRBD1. This CDR3 is built from 14 residues. Per germline, CDR1 LGHNA and CDR2 YSLEER. Trimming cost V 4 bases and J 8 bases; bases outside gene matches: 7. The CDR3 spells CASSPPGQGIEAFF. The CDR3 DNA follows: TGCGCCAGCAGCCCTCCGGGACAGGGGATCGAAGCTTTCTTT.

This clone appeared a few times. V and J are TRBV5-1 and TRBJ1-6, with 9 nucleotides matching TRBD1. The CDR3 spans 15 residues. Germline lookup yields CDR1 SGHRS and CDR2 YFSETQ. V gave up 0 bases and J gave up 7 bases; unmatched junction bases: 2. CDR3 amino acids: CASSLAGTGNSPLHF. The CDR3 nucleotides read TGCGCCAGCAGCTTGGCCGGGACAGGGAATTCACCCCTCCACTTT. Full variable domain (rest looked up from reference TRBV5-1 and TRBJ1-6): KAGVTQTPRYLIKTRGQQVTLSCSPISGHRSVSWYQQTPGQGLQFLFEYFSETQRNKGNFPGRFSGRQFSNSRSEMNVSTLELGDSALYLCASSLAGTGNSPLHFGNGTRLTVT.